These 22 T cell receptor beta chains originate from one sample sequenced in a study of T-cell memory formation after mild COVID-19. TCRdb used MiXCR to reprocess the 5' RACE reads, holding one entry per CDR3 protein. Among about 400,000 distinct CDR3 sequences listed, roughly an eighth were seen once. Sequenced input: PBMCs or a T cell subset sorted from them (not recorded which). The source is a man aged 18 to 35 who had mild COVID-19 (a few samples of this study predate the infection). Cell type and time point are not known.

In this sample, this clonotype turned up a few times. The rearrangement uses TRBV20-1 and TRBJ2-2; D gene ambiguous. CDR1 and CDR2 (germline): DFQATT, SNEGSKA (reference sequence). This CDR3 region has 14 residues. V gave up 3 bases and J gave up 0 bases, with 8 bases separating them. CDR3 region: CSARPLANTGELFF. CDR3 coding DNA: TGCAGTGCTAGGCCTCTAGCGAACACCGGGGAGCTGTTTTTT.

This clonotype has a count of ten or more. The rearrangement uses TRBV6-6 and TRBJ2-1; 7 bases fit TRBD2. This CDR3 has 16 amino acids. The J segment lost 8 bases and the V segment lost 3 bases, leaving 13 bases of the junction unmatched. Germline CDR1 is MNHNY and CDR2 is SVGAGI (reference sequence). CDR3 sequence (DNA): TGTGCCAGCAGTTATTTCGATCCGGGGGGTCGGGATGAGCAGTTCTTC. Translating it yields CASSYFDPGGRDEQFF.

This clonotype was seen repeatedly, ten times or more. The chain joins TRBV7-2 to TRBJ2-5; D unresolved. Germline V gene sequence: CDR1 SGHTA, CDR2 FQGNSA. This CDR3 spans 12 amino acids. V lost 3 bases, J lost 4 bases, and 6 bases lay in between. CDR3 coding DNA: TGTGCCAGCAGCTTCGCCCGAGAGACCCAGTACTTC. Translated: CASSFARETQYF.

The gene calls are TRBV7-2 and TRBJ1-2; no clear D. The V end lost 5 bases, the J end lost 0 bases, and 10 bases lay between the germline ends. This CDR3 is built from 14 residues. Germline V lookup: CDR1 SGHTA, CDR2 FQGNSA. DNA for the CDR3: TGTGCCAGCAGCACATATTACCCTAACTATGGCTACACCTTC. This gives the protein CASSTYYPNYGYTF.

The CDR3 is CASILDGNTEAFF. The CDR3, as DNA: TGTGCCAGCATTCTCGATGGGAACACTGAAGCTTTCTTT. V is TRBV28 and J is TRBJ1-1; D call uncertain. Germline CDR1 reads MDHEN; CDR2 reads SYDVKM. V was pared by 7 bases and J by 1 base, with 10 bases between. CDR3 size: 13 residues.

Points on this clonotype: One end of the junction is discordant with germline, which a read error may explain. This sequence joins TRBV5-6 and TRBJ1-2; perhaps TRBD1 as D (6 bases). The CDR3 is made up of 17 amino acids. The germline V gene has CDR1 SGHDT and CDR2 YYEEEE. The CDR3 reads CASSLELDRPLGYGFTF. The CDR3 DNA reads TGTGCCAGCAGCTTGGAACTGGACAGACCCTTGGGCTATGGCTTCACCTTC.

This clonotype was observed a handful of times. The rearrangement joins TRBV10-3 to TRBJ1-5; D remains ambiguous. Germline V CDR1 and CDR2: ENHRY, SYGVKD. The CDR3 runs to 14 residues. Trimming stripped 0 bases from V and 9 bases from J, with 12 bases between. DNA for the CDR3: TGTGCCATCAGTGAGTCAAAGATGTCAGGGCCCCAGCATTTT. It translates to CAISESKMSGPQHF.

This rearrangement joins TRBV28 to TRBJ1-2; weak D call: TRBD1 (6 bases). Trimming stripped 3 bases from V and 4 bases from J, with 12 bases between. Germline CDR1 MDHEN, CDR2 SYDVKM. The CDR3 runs 14 residues. The CDR3 DNA is TGTGCCAGCAGTTTGAGAGGGGGGACCTATGGCTACACCTTC. Translation gives CASSLRGGTYGYTF.

This clonotype was detected ten times or more. V and J are TRBV6-5 and TRBJ1-5; D not resolved. V lost 5 bases and J lost 11, with 16 bases in between. Per the germline V gene, CDR1 is MNHEY and CDR2 is SVGAGI. This CDR3 contains 13 residues. CDR3: CASSKMNDLAQHF. The CDR3 DNA reads TGTGCCAGCAGTAAAATGAACGATTTAGCCCAGCATTTT.

This clonotype showed up just a few times. The genes are TRBV6-6 and TRBJ2-7; D unclear. Trimming removed 0 bases from V and 3 bases from J, with 6 bases in between. The CDR3 is 13 amino acids. Germline lookup yields CDR1 MNHNY and CDR2 SVGAGI (reference sequence). This CDR3 reads CASSYSGSYEQYV. The CDR3 region has the DNA TGTGCCAGCAGTTACTCCGGCAGCTACGAGCAGTACGTC.

This chain uses TRBV6-6 with TRBJ1-5; 10 bases match TRBD1. Losses at the gene ends were 4 bases for V and 6 bases for J; bases not matched to a gene: 9. The germline CDR1 and CDR2 sequences are MNHNY and SVGAGI (reference sequence). This CDR3 has 16 residues. The CDR3 spells CASSFTRQGASQPQHF. Here the CDR3 DNA reads TGTGCCAGCAGTTTCACCCGACAGGGGGCTAGTCAGCCCCAGCATTTT.

This clonotype was counted only a few times. CDR3 residues: CASSPATGGFDTQYF. DNA of the CDR3: TGTGCCAGCTCACCAGCGACAGGGGGCTTCGACACGCAGTATTTT. The V gene is TRBV18, the J gene TRBJ2-3, with 10 bases identical to TRBD1. This CDR3 is built from 15 residues. Per the germline V gene, CDR1 is KGHSH and CDR2 is LQKENI. Unmatched junction bases numbered 8, after V lost 2 bases and J lost 9 bases.

The rearrangement uses TRBV28 and TRBJ2-5; 10 bases fit TRBD2. CDR3 size: 18 residues. CDR1 MDHEN and CDR2 SYDVKM come from the germline V gene. J gave up 4 bases and V 3 bases, and 14 bases lay outside the gene matches. Written as DNA, the CDR3 is TGTGCCAGCAGTTTTTATTCCAGTGGGCTAGCGGGGGTAGAGACCCAGTACTTC. Amino acids: CASSFYSSGLAGVETQYF.

In its sample, this clonotype was seen many times. The chain combines TRBV29-1 with TRBJ1-2, with D tentatively TRBD1 (5 bases). Looked up from germline, CDR1 is SQVTM and CDR2 is ANQGSEA. The CDR3 runs to 14 residues. V lost 3 bases to trimming and J lost 2 bases, with 13 bases between them. CDR3 bases: TGCAGCGTTGAGTGGATTGGGGGAAACTATGGCTACACCTTC. Its protein is CSVEWIGGNYGYTF.

The chain couples TRBV4-2 to TRBJ2-3; the D gene is possibly TRBD2 (6 bases). The CDR3 contains 16 residues. V lost 3 bases to trimming and J lost 2 bases, with 15 bases between them. Germline CDR1 LGHNA, CDR2 YNFKEQ. The CDR3 bases are TGTGCCAGCAGCCAGCTAGTGGGGACTTCCACAGATACGCAGTATTTT. The encoded protein is CASSQLVGTSTDTQYF.

This clonotype was detected ten times or more. The chain carries TRBV5-1 and TRBJ1-1, with D perhaps matching TRBD1 (6 bases). Germline assignment: CDR1 SGHRS and CDR2 YFSETQ. The CDR3 runs 12 residues. V shed 4 bases and J shed 11 bases, with 15 bases lying between them. This CDR3 reads CASSPTAGVAFF. The CDR3 DNA follows: TGCGCCAGCAGCCCGACGGCAGGGGTGGCTTTCTTT.

This clonotype was picked up a small number of times. The chain uses TRBV27 and TRBJ1-3; D gene uncertain. The CDR3 spans 16 residues. Germline assignment: CDR1 MNHEY and CDR2 SMNVEV (reference sequence). The V end lost 1 base, the J end lost 0 bases, and 10 bases lay between the germline ends. The CDR3 sequence is CASSLLPGLSGNTIYF. The CDR3 nucleotides read TGTGCCAGCAGTTTATTACCAGGTCTCTCTGGAAACACCATATATTTT.

This clonotype has just a few counts. The chain employs TRBV6-6 and TRBJ2-7, with 7 bases aligning to TRBD1. The CDR3 runs to 15 residues. CDR1 is MNHNY, CDR2 SVGAGI, per germline (reference sequence). CDR3 bases: TGTGCCAGCAGTGACTCATCGACAGGGAACGCCGAGCAGTACGTC. Translation: CASSDSSTGNAEQYV.

This clonotype was seen ten or more times. The chain carries TRBV5-1 and TRBJ2-7; 14 positions match TRBD2. Unmatched junction bases numbered 11, after V lost 4 bases and J lost 5 bases. CDR1 is SGHRS, CDR2 YFSETQ, per germline. The CDR3 is 17 residues long. This CDR3 is CASSLGLAGGPLDEQYF. CDR3 nucleotide sequence: TGCGCCAGCAGCCTCGGACTAGCGGGGGGACCATTGGACGAGCAGTACTTC.

The rearrangement uses TRBV12-3 or TRBV12-4 and TRBJ2-7; no definite D call. This CDR3 comprises 14 residues. With 5 bases removed from V and 3 bases from J, the gap between germline ends came to 14 bases. This chain's CDR3 is CASSRSGEIYEQYF. The CDR3 coding sequence is TGTGCCAGCAGTAGGAGTGGGGAAATCTACGAGCAGTACTTC.

In this sample, this clonotype turned up a few times. The gene calls are TRBV7-9 and TRBJ1-1, with unresolved D. This CDR3 is 15 amino acids long. Deletions cut 2 bases from V and 5 bases from J, with 15 bases between. Germline assignment: CDR1 SEHNR and CDR2 FQNEAQ (reference sequence). This chain's CDR3 is CASSLRSGSVTEAFF. CDR3 nucleotide sequence: TGTGCCAGCAGCTTAAGAAGTGGGTCGGTAACTGAAGCTTTCTTT. Based on the CDR3 plus reference TRBV7-9 and TRBJ1-1, the full variable domain is DTGVSQNPRHKITKRGQNVTFRCDPISEHNRLYWYRQTLGQGPEFLTYFQNEAQLEKSRLLSDRFSAERPKGSFSTLEIQRTEQGDSAMYLCASSLRSGSVTEAFFGQGTRLTVV.

This rearrangement joins TRBV10-3 to TRBJ1-1; 7 bases line up with TRBD1. Germline CDR1 ENHRY, CDR2 SYGVKD. Trimming took 5 bases from V and 5 from J; bases not matched to a gene: 8. This CDR3 is 14 amino acids long. CDR3 residues: CAISYLEGATEAFF. CDR3 sequence (DNA): TGTGCCATCAGTTACTTGGAGGGGGCGACTGAAGCTTTCTTT.